This T cell receptor (beta chain) emerged from a study of cytomegalovirus exposure and HLA in healthy donors. Assay used: immunoSEQ multiplex PCR; TCRdb lists only in-frame clones, some missing. The sample yields about 140,000 clones, 80% to 90% seen once. The CDR3 runs to 16 residues. Trimming shortened V by 6 bases and J by 6 bases, and 21 bases separated the two germline ends. CDR1 is SGHTA, CDR2 FQGNSA, per germline. Overall study results and limits: The study designated 150 or so TCR beta chains cytomegalovirus-associated. Researchers reported that a few CMV-associated chains were confirmed in vitro as CMV antigen-specific.

To note about this clone: Antigen specificity is unknown.

The receptor's source is a man younger than 35 in good health and CMV-seronegative. Sequenced sample: PBMCs. The V gene is TRBV7-2, the J gene TRBJ1-3; D perhaps matches TRBD1 (6 bases). The CDR3 protein is CASRLNAVQGSNTIYF. The CDR3 coding sequence is TGTGCCAGCAGGCTAAACGCTGTACAGGGCTCAAACACCATATATTTT.